The present TCR beta chain was sequenced within a study of patients and donors after allogeneic stem cell transplantation. CDR1 and CDR2 from the germline V gene are SGHDT and YYEEEE. Trimming removed 4 bases at V and 2 bases at J, with 3 bases between. This CDR3 spans 11 amino acids. Each CDR3 protein is one row after TCRdb ran MiXCR on the RT-PCR reads. The sample shows 800,000 to 1,000,000 distinct CDR3 sequences, 18% of them seen only once. This clonotype appeared many times. The rearrangement links TRBV5-6 to TRBJ1-1; D is unclear. This sequence originates from a human donor who was either an allogeneic HSCT recipient or a stem cell or donor lymphocyte infusion donor (not recorded which). It is not recorded whose cells these are; they may come from a transplant donor. Sequencing input: blood, either unsorted or a sorted T cell fraction (not recorded which). The CDR3 loop is CASSANTEAFF. In DNA, the CDR3 is TGTGCCAGCAGCGCTAACACTGAAGCTTTCTTT.